The rows below give T cell receptor beta chains drawn from one sample of a study of shared clonotypes between healthy human individuals. The assay was immunoSEQ multiplex PCR, and TCRdb's table has in-frame clones only and misses some. Of about 2.4 million clones listed, more than 90% are singletons. Sequences were obtained from naive CD4+ T cells sorted from blood. The receptors originated from a man aged 18 to 35 in good health. Both conserved end residues are part of each CDR3. Each record gives: J gene, D gene, clone size, V gene, CDR3 protein, CDR3 DNA. The D gene is left open where the match is weak. Clone size is not always given. Where it is, it says once, few, many or a class for expanded clones.

TRBJ2-2	.	.	TRBV30	CAWSVGLEGAGELFF	TGTGCCTGGAGTGTAGGCCTCGAGGGGGCCGGGGAGCTGTTTTTT
TRBJ1-1	.	.	TRBV5-1	CASSLESAGGNTEAFF	TGCGCCAGCAGCTTGGAATCGGCAGGCGGGAACACTGAAGCTTTCTTT
TRBJ2-5	TRBD2	.	TRBV19	CASSIGTSGGAETQYF	TGTGCCAGTAGTATCGGGACTAGCGGGGGGGCGGAGACCCAGTACTTC
TRBJ2-2	.	.	TRBV6-5	CASSLRGTGELFF	TGTGCCAGCAGTTTAAGGGGCACCGGGGAGCTGTTTTTT
TRBJ2-7	.	.	TRBV7-2	CASTQGRRSEQYF	TGTGCCAGCACCCAGGGACGAAGGAGTGAGCAGTACTTC
TRBJ2-2	.	.	TRBV6-5	CASSYKWGAGELFF	TGTGCCAGCAGTTACAAGTGGGGGGCCGGGGAGCTGTTTTTT
TRBJ2-7	.	.	TRBV5-4	CASSSGRVGAGYEQYF	TGTGCCAGCAGCTCCGGAAGAGTAGGGGCCGGATACGAGCAGTACTTC
TRBJ2-1	.	.	TRBV9	CASSGAGSFSYNEQFF	TGTGCCAGCAGCGGAGCAGGTTCTTTCTCCTACAATGAGCAGTTCTTC
TRBJ2-1	.	.	TRBV12-1	CASSPGLAGNNEQFF	TGTGCCAGCAGCCCCGGACTAGCGGGAAACAATGAGCAGTTCTTC
TRBJ2-3	.	.	TRBV5-1	CASSPTSVDTQYF	TGCGCCAGCAGCCCCACCAGCGTTGATACGCAGTATTTT
TRBJ2-7	.	once	TRBV10-3	CAITQQQGYEQYF	TGTGCCATCACCCAACAACAGGGCTACGAGCAGTACTTC
TRBJ1-6	.	once	TRBV6-5	CASRGSGGFNSPLHF	TGTGCCAGCAGGGGATCTGGCGGTTTTAATTCACCCCTCCACTTT
TRBJ2-3	.	.	TRBV5-1	CASSLDYTDTQYF	TGCGCCAGCAGCCTAGACTACACAGATACGCAGTATTTT
TRBJ2-5	TRBD2	.	TRBV9	CASSVSGITQETQYF	TGTGCCAGCAGCGTAAGCGGGATAACCCAAGAGACCCAGTACTTC
TRBJ1-2	.	.	TRBV7-9	CASSYIPRDGRDGYTF	TGTGCCAGCAGCTATATTCCTCGGGACGGCAGAGATGGCTACACCTTC
TRBJ2-7	.	.	TRBV5-1	CASSLWAGSTYEQYF	TGCGCCAGCAGCTTGTGGGCAGGTAGCACCTACGAGCAGTACTTC
TRBJ2-2	.	.	TRBV5-1	CASSSIAGTDTGELFF	TGCGCCAGCAGCTCCATAGCGGGGACAGACACCGGGGAGCTGTTTTTT
TRBJ1-2	.	.	TRBV5-4	CASSDRRGGSYGYTF	TGTGCCAGCAGCGATCGAAGGGGGGGAAGTTATGGCTACACCTTC
TRBJ2-7	.	.	TRBV9	CASSPPNSYEQYF	TGTGCCAGCAGCCCTCCCAACTCCTACGAGCAGTACTTC
TRBJ2-7	TRBD1	once	TRBV18	CASSPPNRGQGAREQYF	TGTGCCAGCTCACCACCGAACCGGGGACAGGGGGCTAGAGAGCAGTACTTC
TRBJ1-1	.	few	TRBV6-4	CASPTWGRTEAFF	TGTGCCAGCCCTACGTGGGGTCGCACTGAAGCTTTCTTT
TRBJ1-2	.	.	TRBV6-5	CASSSTRQGNYGYTF	TGTGCCAGCAGTTCCACCAGGCAGGGAAACTATGGCTACACCTTC
TRBJ2-1	.	.	TRBV20-1	CSARGLIF	TGCAGTGCTAGGGGACTGATCTTC
TRBJ1-1	.	.	TRBV29-1	CSANRDTEAFF	TGCAGCGCCAACCGGGACACTGAAGCTTTCTTT
TRBJ2-1	.	.	TRBV9	CASSVATYEQFF	TGTGCCAGCAGCGTAGCCACCTATGAGCAGTTCTTC
TRBJ2-5	TRBD2	once	TRBV4-3	CASSLSSGIQETQYF	TGCGCCAGCAGCCTATCTAGCGGGATACAAGAGACCCAGTACTTC